This TCR beta chain was found in a study of blood T cell repertoires in COVID-19. In the study's own analysis: Estimates of nucleated cell counts were drawn from the amplification of reference gene primers. Data came from immunoSEQ multiplex PCR; TCRdb stores just in-frame clones and leaves some out. V, J and clone size were drawn from that table, and D and trimming were deduced from the DNA. The sample has 150,000 to 190,000 clones; more than 65% are singletons. The TCR comes from a woman in her fifties or sixties with acute or convalescent COVID-19. The sample was peripheral blood.

The CDR3 bases are TGTGCCAGCAAGGGACAGGGTCCGTCCTACGAGCAGTACTTC. This encodes CASKGQGPSYEQYF. The V and J genes are TRBV2 and TRBJ2-7; TRBD1 matches 9 bases. The ends lost 7 bases at V and 1 base at J; junction bases unmatched: 5. The CDR3 covers 14 residues. Germline V gene data show CDR1 as SNHLY and CDR2 as FYNNEI. Filled out from reference TRBV2 and TRBJ2-7, the complete variable domain reads EPEVTQTPSHQVTQMGQEVILRCVPISNHLYFYWYRQILGQKVEFLVSFYNNEISEKSEIFDDQFSVERPDGSNFTLKIRSTKLEDSAMYFCASKGQGPSYEQYFGPGTRLTVT.